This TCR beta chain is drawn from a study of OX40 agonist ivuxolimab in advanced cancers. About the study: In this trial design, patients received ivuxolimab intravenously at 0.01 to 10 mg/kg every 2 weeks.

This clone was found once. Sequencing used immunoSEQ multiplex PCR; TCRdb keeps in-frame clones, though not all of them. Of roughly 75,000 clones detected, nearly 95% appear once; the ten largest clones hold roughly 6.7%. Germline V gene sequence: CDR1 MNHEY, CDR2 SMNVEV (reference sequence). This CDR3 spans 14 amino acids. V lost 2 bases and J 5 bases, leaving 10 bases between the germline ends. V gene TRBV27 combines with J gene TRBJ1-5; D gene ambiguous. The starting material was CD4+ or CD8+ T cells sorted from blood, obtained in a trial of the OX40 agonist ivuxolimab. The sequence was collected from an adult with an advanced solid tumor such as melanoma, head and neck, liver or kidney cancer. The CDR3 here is CASSLRADYQPQHF. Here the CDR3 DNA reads TGTGCCAGCAGTTTACGAGCGGATTATCAGCCCCAGCATTTT.